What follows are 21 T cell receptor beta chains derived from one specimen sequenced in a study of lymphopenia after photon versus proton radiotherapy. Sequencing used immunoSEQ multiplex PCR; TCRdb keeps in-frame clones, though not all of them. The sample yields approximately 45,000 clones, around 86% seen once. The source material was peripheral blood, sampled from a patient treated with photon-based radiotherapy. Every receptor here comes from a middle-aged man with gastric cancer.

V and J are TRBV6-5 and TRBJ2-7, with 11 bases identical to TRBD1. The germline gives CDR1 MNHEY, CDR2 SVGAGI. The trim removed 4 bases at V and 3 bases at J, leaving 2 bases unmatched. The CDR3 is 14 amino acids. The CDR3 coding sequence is TGTGCCAGCAGTTCCGGGACAGGGGGCTACGAGCAGTACTTC. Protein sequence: CASSSGTGGYEQYF.

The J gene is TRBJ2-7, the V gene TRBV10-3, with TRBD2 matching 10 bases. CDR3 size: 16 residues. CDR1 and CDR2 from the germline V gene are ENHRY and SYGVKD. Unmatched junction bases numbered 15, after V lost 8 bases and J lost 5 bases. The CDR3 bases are TGTGCCATCGGAAAGGACTTTCTAGCGGGGGTCCACGAGCAGTACTTC. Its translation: CAIGKDFLAGVHEQYF.

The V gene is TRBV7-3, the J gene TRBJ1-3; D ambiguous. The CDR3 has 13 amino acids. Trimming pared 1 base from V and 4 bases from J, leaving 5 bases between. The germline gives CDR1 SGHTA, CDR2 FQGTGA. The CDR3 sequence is CASSLKRGNTIYF. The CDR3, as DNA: TGTGCCAGCAGCTTAAAGAGGGGAAACACCATATATTTT.

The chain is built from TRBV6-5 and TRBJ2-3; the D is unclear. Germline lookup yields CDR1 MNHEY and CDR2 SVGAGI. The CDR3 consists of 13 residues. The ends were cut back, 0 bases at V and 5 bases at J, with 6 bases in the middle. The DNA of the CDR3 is TGTGCCAGCAGTTACTCGATAGGAGATACGCAGTATTTT. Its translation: CASSYSIGDTQYF.

CDR3 region: CASSRNRETQYF. Written as DNA, the CDR3 is TGTGCCAGCAGCCGGAACCGGGAGACCCAGTACTTC. This sequence joins TRBV7-6 and TRBJ2-5; D is ambiguous. Germline loops: CDR1 SGHVS, CDR2 FNYEAQ. The CDR3 contains 12 residues. V dropped 5 bases and J dropped 5 bases, with 9 bases sitting between them.

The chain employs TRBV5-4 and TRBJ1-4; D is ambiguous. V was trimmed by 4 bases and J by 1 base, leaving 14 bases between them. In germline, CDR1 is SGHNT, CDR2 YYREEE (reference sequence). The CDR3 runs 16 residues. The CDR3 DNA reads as TGTGCCAGCAGCCCAACCAGGACTGGAACTAATGAAAAACTGTTTTTT. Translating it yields CASSPTRTGTNEKLFF.

The CDR3 is CASSTHRGLGNTIYF. The CDR3 nucleotides read TGCGCCAGCAGCACTCACAGGGGGCTAGGAAACACCATATATTTT. This chain uses TRBV10-1 with TRBJ1-3, with 9 bases matching TRBD1. This CDR3 spans 15 amino acids. Germline assignment: CDR1 WNHNN and CDR2 SYGVQD (reference sequence). Trimming cost V 6 bases and J 4 bases; bases outside gene matches: 7.

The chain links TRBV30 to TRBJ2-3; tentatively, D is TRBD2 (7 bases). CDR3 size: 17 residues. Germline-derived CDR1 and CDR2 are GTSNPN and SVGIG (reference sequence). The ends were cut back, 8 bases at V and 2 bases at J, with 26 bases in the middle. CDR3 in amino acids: CAHYLGGGPLNTDTQYF. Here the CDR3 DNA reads TGTGCCCACTATCTTGGCGGGGGCCCATTGAACACAGATACGCAGTATTTT.

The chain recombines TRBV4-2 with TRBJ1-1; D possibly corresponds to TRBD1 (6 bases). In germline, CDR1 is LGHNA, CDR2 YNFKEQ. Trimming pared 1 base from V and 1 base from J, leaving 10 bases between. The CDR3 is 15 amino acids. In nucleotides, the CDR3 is TGTGCCAGCAGCCAAGTTGGGGGCGGGAACACTGAAGCTTTCTTT. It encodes CASSQVGGGNTEAFF.

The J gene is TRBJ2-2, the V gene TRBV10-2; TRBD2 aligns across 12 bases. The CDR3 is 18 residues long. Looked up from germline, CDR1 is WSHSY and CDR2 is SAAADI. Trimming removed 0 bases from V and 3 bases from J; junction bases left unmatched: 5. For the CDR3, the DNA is TGCGCCAGCAGTGAGTCTCTAGCGGGGGGGCCTGACACCGGGGAGCTGTTTTTT. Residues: CASSESLAGGPDTGELFF.

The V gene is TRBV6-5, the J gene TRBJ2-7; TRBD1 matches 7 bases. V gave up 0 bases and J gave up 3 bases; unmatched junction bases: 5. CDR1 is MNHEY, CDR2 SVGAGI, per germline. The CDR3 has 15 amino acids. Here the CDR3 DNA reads TGTGCCAGCAGTTACTCAAGTCAGGGGGACTACGAGCAGTACTTC. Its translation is CASSYSSQGDYEQYF.

Written as DNA, the CDR3 is TGCGCCAGCAGCCAAGATTTTGGCAGCAGCAATCAGCCCCAGCATTTT. Protein: CASSQDFGSSNQPQHF. The gene calls are TRBV4-1 and TRBJ1-5; D is unclear. The CDR3 runs 16 residues. V was shortened by 0 bases and J by 1 base, with 10 bases between the two germline ends. Germline V CDR1 and CDR2: MGHRA, YSYEKL.

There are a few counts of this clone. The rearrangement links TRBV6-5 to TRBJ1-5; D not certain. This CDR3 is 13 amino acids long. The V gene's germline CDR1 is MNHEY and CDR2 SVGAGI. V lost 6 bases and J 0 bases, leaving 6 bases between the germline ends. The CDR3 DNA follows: TGTGCCAGCAGCCCCAATAGCAATCAGCCCCAGCATTTT. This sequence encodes CASSPNSNQPQHF.

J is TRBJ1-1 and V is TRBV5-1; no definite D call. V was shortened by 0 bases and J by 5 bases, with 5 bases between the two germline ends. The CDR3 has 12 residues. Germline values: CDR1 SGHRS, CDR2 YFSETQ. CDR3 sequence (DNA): TGCGCCAGCAGCTTGGACCCAACTGAAGCTTTCTTT. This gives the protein CASSLDPTEAFF.

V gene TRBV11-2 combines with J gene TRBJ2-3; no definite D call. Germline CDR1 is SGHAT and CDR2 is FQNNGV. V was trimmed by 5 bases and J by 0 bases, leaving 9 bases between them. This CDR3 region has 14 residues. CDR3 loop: CASSLWSSTDTQYF. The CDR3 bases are TGTGCCAGCAGCCTGTGGAGCAGCACAGATACGCAGTATTTT. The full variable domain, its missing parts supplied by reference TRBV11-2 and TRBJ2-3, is EAGVAQSPRYKIIEKRQSVAFWCNPISGHATLYWYQQILGQGPKLLIQFQNNGVVDDSQLPKDRFSAERLKGVDSTLKIQPAKLEDSAVYLCASSLWSSTDTQYFGPGTRLTVL.

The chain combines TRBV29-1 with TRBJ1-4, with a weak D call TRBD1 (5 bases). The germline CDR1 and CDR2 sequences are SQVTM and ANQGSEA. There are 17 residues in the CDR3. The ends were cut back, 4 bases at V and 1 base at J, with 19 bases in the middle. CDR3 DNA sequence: TGCAGCGTTGTCCCTTCGGGAGGGGCAGTAACTAATGAAAAACTGTTTTTT. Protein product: CSVVPSGGAVTNEKLFF.

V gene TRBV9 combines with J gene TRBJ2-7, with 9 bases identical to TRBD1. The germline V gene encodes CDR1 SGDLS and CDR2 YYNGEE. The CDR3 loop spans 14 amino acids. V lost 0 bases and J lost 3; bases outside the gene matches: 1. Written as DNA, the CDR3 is TGTGCCAGCAGCGTAGGACAGGGGGTCTACGAGCAGTACTTC. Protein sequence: CASSVGQGVYEQYF.

The CDR3 spells CASSSGDRPYNEQFF. The CDR3, as DNA: TGCGCCAGCAGCTCGGGGGACAGGCCATACAATGAGCAGTTCTTC. This sequence joins TRBV5-1 and TRBJ2-1; 8 positions match TRBD1. The V and J ends lost 3 bases and 4 bases, in that order; junction bases with no gene match: 6. There are 15 residues in the CDR3. Germline assignment: CDR1 SGHRS and CDR2 YFSETQ. Full variable domain (remainder filled in from reference TRBV5-1 and TRBJ2-1): KAGVTQTPRYLIKTRGQQVTLSCSPISGHRSVSWYQQTPGQGLQFLFEYFSETQRNKGNFPGRFSGRQFSNSRSEMNVSTLELGDSALYLCASSSGDRPYNEQFFGPGTRLTVL.

The chain's CDR3 is CASSFLRQGAYEQYF. The CDR3 DNA is TGTGCCAGCAGCTTTTTGCGACAGGGTGCCTACGAGCAGTACTTC. V and J are TRBV7-9 and TRBJ2-7; 7 bases align to TRBD1. CDR3 length: 15 amino acids. The germline V gene encodes CDR1 SEHNR and CDR2 FQNEAQ (reference sequence). V trimming: 3 bases; J trimming: 2 bases; junction bases outside the gene matches: 7. The complete variable domain, with remaining parts taken from reference TRBV7-9 and TRBJ2-7, reads DTGVSQNPRHKITKRGQNVTFRCDPISEHNRLYWYRQTLGQGPEFLTYFQNEAQLEKSRLLSDRFSAERPKGSFSTLEIQRTEQGDSAMYLCASSFLRQGAYEQYFGPGTRLTVT.

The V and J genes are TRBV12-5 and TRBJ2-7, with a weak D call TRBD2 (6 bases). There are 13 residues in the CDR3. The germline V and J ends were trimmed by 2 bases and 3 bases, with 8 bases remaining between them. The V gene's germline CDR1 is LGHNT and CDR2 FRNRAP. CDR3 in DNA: TGTGCTAGTGGTTTGCCGGGGGTCTACGAGCAGTACTTC. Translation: CASGLPGVYEQYF.

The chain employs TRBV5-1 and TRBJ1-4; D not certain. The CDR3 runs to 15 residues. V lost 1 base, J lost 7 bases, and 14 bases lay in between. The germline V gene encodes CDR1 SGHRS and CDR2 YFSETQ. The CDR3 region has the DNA TGCGCCAGCAGCTTGACGGGGTTCGGTCGTGAAAAACTGTTTTTT. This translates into CASSLTGFGREKLFF.